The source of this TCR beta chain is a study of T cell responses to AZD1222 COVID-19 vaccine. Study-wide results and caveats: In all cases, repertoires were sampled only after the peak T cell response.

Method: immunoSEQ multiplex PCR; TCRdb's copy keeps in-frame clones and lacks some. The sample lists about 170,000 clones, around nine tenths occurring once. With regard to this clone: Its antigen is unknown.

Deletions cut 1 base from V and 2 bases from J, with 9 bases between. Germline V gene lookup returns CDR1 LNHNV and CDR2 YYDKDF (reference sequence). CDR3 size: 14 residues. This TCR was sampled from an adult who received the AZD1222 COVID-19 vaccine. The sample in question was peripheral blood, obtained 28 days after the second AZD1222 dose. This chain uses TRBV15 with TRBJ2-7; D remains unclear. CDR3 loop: CATSRARIPYEQYF. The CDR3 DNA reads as TGTGCCACCAGCAGAGCCAGGATACCCTACGAGCAGTACTTC. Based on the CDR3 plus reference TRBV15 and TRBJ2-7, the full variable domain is DAMVIQNPRYQVTQFGKPVTLSCSQTLNHNVMYWYQQKSSQAPKLLFHYYDKDFNNEADTPDNFQSRRPNTSFCFLDIRSPGLGDTAMYLCATSRARIPYEQYFGPGTRLTVT.